The entry below describes one T cell receptor (beta chain). Its target is not known. PCR was performed using 60 Vbeta and 13 Jbeta primers. Assay used: immunoSEQ multiplex PCR; TCRdb lists only in-frame clones, some missing. This repertoire includes around 130,000 clones. The data are from a study of cytomegalovirus exposure and HLA in healthy donors. The CDR3 length is 17 residues. V shed 5 bases and J 1 base; nucleotides not matched to a gene: 6. CDR1 is MDHEN, CDR2 SYDVKM, per germline. General study points: In a later analysis, at a false discovery rate of 0.05, some 15,000 TCR beta sequences were associated with HLA alleles.

The source of this sequence is a woman in her 40s in good health and CMV-seronegative. Sequencing used PBMCs. The chain uses TRBV28 and TRBJ1-5, with 12 bases identical to TRBD1. In DNA form, the CDR3 reads TGTGCCAGCAGTCGGGACAGGGGGCTGGTGAGCAATCAGCCCCAGCATTTT. Translation gives CASSRDRGLVSNQPQHF.